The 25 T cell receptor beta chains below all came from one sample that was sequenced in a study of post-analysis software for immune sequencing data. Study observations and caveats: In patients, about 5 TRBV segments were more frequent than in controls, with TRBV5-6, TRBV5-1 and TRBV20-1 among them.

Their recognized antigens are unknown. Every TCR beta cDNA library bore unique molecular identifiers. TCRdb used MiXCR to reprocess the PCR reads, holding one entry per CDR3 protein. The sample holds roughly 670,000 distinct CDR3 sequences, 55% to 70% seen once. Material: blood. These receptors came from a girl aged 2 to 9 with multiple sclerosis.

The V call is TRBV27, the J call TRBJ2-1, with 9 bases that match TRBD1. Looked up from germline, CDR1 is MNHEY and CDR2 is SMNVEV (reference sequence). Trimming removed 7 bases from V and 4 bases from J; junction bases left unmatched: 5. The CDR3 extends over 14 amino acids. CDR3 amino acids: CASMGQGIYNEQFF. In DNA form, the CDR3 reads TGTGCCAGCATGGGACAGGGAATATACAATGAGCAGTTCTTC.

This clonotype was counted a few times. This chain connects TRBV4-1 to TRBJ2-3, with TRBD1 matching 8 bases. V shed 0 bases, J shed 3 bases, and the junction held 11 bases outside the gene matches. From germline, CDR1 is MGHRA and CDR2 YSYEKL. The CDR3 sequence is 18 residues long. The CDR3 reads CASSQEVLTGDTTDTQYF. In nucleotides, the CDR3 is TGCGCCAGCAGCCAAGAAGTGTTGACAGGGGATACGACAGATACGCAGTATTTT.

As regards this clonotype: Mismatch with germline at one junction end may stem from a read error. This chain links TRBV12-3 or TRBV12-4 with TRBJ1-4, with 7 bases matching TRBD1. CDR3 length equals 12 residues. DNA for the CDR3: TGTGCCAGCAGTCAGGGGGGTGAAAAACGGTTTTTT. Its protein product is CASSQGGEKRFF.

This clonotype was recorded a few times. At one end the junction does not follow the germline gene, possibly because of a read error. CDR3 bases: TGCAGCGCCTATTACGGACAGGGCACGGATACGCAGTATTTT. Protein product: CSAYYGQGTDTQYF. V and J are TRBV29-1 and TRBJ2-3; 8 bases agree with TRBD1. Looked up from germline, CDR1 is SQVTM and CDR2 is ANQGSEA. CDR3 length equals 14 residues.

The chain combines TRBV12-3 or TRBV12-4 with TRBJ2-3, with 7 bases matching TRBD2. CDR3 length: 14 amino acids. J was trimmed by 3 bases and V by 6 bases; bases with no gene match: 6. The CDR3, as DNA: TGTGCCAGCAGAGCCACCGGGGGGACAGATACGCAGTATTTT. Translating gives CASRATGGTDTQYF.

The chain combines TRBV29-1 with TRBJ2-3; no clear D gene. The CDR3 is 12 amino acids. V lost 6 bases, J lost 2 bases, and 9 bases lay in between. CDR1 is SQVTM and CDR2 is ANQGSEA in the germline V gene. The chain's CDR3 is CSVQKDTDTQYF. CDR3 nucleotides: TGCAGCGTCCAGAAAGACACAGATACGCAGTATTTT.

CDR3 coding DNA: TGCAGCGTTGAAATAGACGTCGACTATGGCTACACCTTC. It codes for CSVEIDVDYGYTF. The chain has TRBV29-1 and TRBJ1-2; no firm D call. Trimming took 2 bases from V and 3 from J, leaving 10 bases between them. Germline V gene sequence: CDR1 SQVTM, CDR2 ANQGSEA. The CDR3 loop spans 13 amino acids.

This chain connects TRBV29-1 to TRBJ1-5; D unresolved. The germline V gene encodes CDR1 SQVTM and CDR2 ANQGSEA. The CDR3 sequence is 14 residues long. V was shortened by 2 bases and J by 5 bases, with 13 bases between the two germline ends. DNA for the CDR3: TGCAGCGTTGAATTTCGGGGTCTTGATCAGCCCCAGCATTTT. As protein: CSVEFRGLDQPQHF.

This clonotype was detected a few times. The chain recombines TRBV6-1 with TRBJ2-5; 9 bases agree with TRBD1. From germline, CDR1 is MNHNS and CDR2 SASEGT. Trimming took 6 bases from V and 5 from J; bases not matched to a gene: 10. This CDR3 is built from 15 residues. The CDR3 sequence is CASSITGGAGETQYF. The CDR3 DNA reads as TGTGCCAGCAGCATAACAGGGGGCGCGGGGGAGACCCAGTACTTC.

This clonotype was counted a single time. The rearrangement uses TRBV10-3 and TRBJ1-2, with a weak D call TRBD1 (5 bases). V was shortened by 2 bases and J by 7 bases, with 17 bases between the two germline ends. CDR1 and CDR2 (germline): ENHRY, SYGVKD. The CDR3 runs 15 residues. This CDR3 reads CAISETRGGQGGYTF. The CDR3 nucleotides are TGTGCCATCAGTGAGACGCGGGGCGGCCAGGGTGGCTACACCTTC.

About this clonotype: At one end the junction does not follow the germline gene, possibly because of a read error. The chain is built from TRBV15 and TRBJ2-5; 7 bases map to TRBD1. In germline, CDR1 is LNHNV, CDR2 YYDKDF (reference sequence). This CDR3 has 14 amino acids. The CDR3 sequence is CATNRETGQETQYF. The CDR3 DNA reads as TGTGCCACCAACAGAGAGACAGGGCAAGAGACCCAGTACTTC. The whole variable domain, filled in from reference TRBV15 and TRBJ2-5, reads DAMVIQNPRYQVTQFGKPVTLSCSQTLNHNVMYWYQQKSSQAPKLLFHYYDKDFNNEADTPDNFQSRRPNTSFCFLDIRSPGLGDTAMYLCATNRETGQETQYFGPGTRLLVL.

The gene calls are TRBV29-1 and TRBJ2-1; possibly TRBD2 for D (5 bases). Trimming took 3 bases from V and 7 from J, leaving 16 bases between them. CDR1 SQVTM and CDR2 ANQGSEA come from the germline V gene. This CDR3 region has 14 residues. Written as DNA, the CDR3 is TGCAGCGTTGAGTCCGGGGTAATAACGAATGAGCAGTTCTTC. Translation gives CSVESGVITNEQFF.

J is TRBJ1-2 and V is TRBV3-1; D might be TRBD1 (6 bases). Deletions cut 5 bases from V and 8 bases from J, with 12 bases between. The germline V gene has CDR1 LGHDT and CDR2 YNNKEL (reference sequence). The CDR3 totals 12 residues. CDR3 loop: CASSFWGAGYTF. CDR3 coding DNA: TGTGCCAGCAGCTTCTGGGGGGCCGGCTACACCTTC.

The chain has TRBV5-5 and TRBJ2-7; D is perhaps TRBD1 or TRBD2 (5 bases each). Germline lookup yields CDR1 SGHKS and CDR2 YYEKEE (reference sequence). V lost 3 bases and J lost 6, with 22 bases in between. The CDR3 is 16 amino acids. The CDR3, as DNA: TGTGCCAGCAGCTGGGAATGGGGCCAATTTGGAGGCGAGCAGTACTTC. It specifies CASSWEWGQFGGEQYF.

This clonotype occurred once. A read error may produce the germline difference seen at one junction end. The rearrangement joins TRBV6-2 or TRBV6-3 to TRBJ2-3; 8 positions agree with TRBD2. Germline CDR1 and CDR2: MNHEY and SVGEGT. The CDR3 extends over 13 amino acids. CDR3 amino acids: CASSHLSGSPLHF. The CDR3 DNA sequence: TGTGCCAGCAGTCACTTGAGCGGGAGTCCCCTCCATTTT.

The CDR3 spells CASSFPRTGDYGYTF. CDR3 DNA: TGTGCCAGCAGCTTTCCCAGGACAGGGGACTATGGCTACACCTTC. This chain connects TRBV7-9 to TRBJ1-2; 9 bases line up with TRBD1. The CDR3 contains 15 residues. Germline lookup yields CDR1 SEHNR and CDR2 FQNEAQ (reference sequence). The V gene end was trimmed by 3 bases and the J gene end by 3 bases; junction bases not matched to a gene: 5.

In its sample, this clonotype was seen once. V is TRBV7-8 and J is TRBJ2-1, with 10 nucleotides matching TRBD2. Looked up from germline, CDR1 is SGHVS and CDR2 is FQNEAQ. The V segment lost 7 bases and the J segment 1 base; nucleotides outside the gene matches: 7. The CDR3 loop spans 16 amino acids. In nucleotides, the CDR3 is TGTGCCAGCACCCCGAGCGGGAGGGGGTCCTACAATGAGCAGTTCTTC. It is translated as CASTPSGRGSYNEQFF.

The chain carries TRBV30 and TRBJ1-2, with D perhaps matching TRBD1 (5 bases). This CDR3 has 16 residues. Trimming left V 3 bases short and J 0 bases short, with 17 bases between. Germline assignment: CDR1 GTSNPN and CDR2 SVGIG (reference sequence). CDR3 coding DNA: TGTGCCTGGAGCGTAATACGGGGCACAGCTAACTATGGCTACACCTTC. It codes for CAWSVIRGTANYGYTF.

CDR3 region: CATTRRSTDTQYF. Written as DNA, the CDR3 is TGTGCCACTACGCGTCGGAGCACAGATACGCAGTATTTT. The V call is TRBV13, the J call TRBJ2-3; D is unresolved. This CDR3 comprises 13 residues. V was trimmed by 10 bases and J by 0 bases, leaving 11 bases between them. The germline V gene encodes CDR1 PRHDT and CDR2 FYEKMQ (reference sequence).

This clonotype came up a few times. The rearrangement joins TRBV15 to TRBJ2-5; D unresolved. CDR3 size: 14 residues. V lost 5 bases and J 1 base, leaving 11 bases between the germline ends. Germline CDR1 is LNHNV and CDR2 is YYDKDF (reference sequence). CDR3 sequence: CATSSGRSQETQYF. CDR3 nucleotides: TGTGCCACCAGCTCCGGACGTAGCCAAGAGACCCAGTACTTC.

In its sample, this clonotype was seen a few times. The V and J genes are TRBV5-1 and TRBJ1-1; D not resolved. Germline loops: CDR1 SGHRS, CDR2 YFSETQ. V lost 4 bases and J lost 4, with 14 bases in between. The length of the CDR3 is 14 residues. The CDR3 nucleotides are TGCGCCAGCAGCCGGAATACAGAGGGCACTGAAGCTTTCTTT. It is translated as CASSRNTEGTEAFF.

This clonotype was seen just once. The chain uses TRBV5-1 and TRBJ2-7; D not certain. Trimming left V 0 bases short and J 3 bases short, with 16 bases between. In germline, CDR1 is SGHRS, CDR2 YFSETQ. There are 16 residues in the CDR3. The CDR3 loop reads CASSLEVGRTDYEQYF. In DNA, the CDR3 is TGCGCCAGCAGCTTGGAGGTAGGTCGGACGGACTACGAGCAGTACTTC.

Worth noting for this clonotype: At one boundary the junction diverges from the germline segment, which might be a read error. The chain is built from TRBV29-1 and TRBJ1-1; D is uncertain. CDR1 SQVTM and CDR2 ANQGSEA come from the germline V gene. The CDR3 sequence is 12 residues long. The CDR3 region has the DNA TGCAGCGTTGAGCCGCAGAACGCTGAAGCTTTCTTT. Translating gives CSVEPQNAEAFF.

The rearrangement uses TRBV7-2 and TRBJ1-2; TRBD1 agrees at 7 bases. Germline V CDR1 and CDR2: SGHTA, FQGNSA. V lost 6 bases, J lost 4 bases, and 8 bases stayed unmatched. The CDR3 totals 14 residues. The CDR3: CASRAQWTGYGYTF. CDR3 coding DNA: TGTGCCAGCAGGGCCCAATGGACAGGCTATGGCTACACCTTC.

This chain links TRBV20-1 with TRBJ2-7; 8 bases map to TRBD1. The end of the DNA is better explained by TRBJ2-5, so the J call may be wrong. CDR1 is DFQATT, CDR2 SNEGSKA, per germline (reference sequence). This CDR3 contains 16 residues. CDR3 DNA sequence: TGCAGTGCTAGAGATTTCGGGCAGGGGGCGCATGTGACCCAGTACTTC. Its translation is CSARDFGQGAHVTQYF.